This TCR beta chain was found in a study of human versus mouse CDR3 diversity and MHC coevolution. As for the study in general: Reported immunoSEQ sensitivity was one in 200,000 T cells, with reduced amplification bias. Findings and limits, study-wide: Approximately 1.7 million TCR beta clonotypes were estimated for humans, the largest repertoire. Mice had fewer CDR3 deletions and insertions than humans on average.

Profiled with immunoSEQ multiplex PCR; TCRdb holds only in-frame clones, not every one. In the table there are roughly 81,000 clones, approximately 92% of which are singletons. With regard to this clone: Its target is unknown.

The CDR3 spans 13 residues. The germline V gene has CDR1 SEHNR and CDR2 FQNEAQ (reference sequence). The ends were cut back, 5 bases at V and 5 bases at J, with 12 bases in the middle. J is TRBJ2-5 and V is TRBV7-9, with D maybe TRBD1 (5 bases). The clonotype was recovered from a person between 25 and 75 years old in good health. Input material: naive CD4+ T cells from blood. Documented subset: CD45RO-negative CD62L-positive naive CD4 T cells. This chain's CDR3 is CASSPQGWETQYF. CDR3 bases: TGTGCCAGCAGCCCCCAGGGATGGGAGACCCAGTACTTC.